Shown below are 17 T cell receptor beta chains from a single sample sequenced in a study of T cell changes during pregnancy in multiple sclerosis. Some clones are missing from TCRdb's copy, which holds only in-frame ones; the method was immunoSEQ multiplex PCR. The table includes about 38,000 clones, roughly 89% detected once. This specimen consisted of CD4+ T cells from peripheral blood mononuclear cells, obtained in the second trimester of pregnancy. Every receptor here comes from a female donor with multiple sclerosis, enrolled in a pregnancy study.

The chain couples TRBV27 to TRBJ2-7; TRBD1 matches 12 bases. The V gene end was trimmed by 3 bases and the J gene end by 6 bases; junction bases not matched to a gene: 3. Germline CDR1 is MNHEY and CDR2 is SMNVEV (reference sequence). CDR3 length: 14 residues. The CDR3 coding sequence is TGTGCCAGCAGTTTGGGACAGGGGGCTGGCGAGCAGTACTTC. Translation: CASSLGQGAGEQYF.

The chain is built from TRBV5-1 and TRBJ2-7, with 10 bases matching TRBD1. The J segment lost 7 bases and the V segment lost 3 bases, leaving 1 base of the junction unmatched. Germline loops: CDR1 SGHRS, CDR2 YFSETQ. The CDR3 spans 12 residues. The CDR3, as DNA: TGCGCCAGCAGCTGGACAGGGGGAGAGCAGTACTTC. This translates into CASSWTGGEQYF.

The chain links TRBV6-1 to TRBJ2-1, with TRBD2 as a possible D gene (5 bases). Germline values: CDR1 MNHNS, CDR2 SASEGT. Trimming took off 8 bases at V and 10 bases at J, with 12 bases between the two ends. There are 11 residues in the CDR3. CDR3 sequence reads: CASWEMREQFF. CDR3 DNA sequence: TGTGCCAGCTGGGAGATGAGGGAGCAGTTCTTC.

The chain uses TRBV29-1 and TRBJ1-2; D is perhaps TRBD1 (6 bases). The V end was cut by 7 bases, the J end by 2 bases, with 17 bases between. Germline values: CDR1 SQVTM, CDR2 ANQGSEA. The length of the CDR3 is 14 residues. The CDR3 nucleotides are TGCAGCGCATTCCTCCCCGGACAGAACTATGGCTACACCTTC. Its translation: CSAFLPGQNYGYTF.

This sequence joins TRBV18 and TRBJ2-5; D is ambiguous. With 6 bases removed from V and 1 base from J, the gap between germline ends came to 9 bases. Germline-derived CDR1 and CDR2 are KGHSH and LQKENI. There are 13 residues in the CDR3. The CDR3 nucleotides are TGTGCCAGCTCGAGAAGACTCCAAGAGACCCAGTACTTC. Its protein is CASSRRLQETQYF.

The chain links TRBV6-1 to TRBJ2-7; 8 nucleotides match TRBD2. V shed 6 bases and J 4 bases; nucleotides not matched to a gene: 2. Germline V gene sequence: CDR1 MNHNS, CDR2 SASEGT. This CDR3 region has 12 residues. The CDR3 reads CASRGLVYEQYF. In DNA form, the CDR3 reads TGTGCCAGCAGGGGACTAGTTTACGAGCAGTACTTC.

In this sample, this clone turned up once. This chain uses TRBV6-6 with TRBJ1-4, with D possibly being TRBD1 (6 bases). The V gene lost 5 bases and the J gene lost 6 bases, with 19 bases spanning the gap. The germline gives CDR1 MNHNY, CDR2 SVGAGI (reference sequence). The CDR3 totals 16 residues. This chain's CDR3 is CASSDFGVGGDEKLFF. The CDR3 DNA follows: TGTGCCAGCAGTGACTTTGGCGTAGGGGGGGATGAAAAACTGTTTTTT.

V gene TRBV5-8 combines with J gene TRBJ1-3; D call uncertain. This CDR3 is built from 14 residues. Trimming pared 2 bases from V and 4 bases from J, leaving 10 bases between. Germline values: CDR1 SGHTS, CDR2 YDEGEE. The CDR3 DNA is TGTGCCAGCAGCTTTGGAGGTTTCGGAAACACCATATATTTT. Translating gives CASSFGGFGNTIYF.

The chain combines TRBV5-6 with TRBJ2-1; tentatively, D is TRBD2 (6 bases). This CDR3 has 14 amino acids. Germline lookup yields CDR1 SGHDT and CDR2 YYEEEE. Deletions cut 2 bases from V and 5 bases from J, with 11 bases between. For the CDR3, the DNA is TGTGCCAGCAGCTTCTCGCGCGGGGACAATGAGCAGTTCTTC. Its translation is CASSFSRGDNEQFF.

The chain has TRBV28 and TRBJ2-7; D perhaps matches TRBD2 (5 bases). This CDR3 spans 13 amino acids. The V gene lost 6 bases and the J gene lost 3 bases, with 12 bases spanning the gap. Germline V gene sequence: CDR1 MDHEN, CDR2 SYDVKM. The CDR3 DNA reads TGTGCCAGCAGAGGCGGCGGGTACTACGAGCAGTACTTC. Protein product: CASRGGGYYEQYF.

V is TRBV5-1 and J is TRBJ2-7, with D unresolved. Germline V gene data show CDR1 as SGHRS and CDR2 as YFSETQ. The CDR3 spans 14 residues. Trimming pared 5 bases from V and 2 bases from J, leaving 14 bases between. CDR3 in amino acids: CASRREFLTYEQYF. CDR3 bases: TGCGCCAGCAGGAGAGAGTTTTTGACCTACGAGCAGTACTTC.

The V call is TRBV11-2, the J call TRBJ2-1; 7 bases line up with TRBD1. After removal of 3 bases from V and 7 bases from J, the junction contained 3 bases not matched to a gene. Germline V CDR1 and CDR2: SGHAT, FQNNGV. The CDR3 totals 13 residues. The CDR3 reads CASSLTGSNEQFF. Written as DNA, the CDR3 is TGTGCCAGCAGCTTGACAGGGAGTAATGAGCAGTTCTTC.

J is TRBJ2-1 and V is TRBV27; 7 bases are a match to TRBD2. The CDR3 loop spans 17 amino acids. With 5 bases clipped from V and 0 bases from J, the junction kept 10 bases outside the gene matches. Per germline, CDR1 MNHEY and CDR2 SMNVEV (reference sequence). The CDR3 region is CASSPRRLAASYNEQFF. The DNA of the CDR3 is TGTGCCAGCAGTCCGAGACGACTAGCAGCCTCCTACAATGAGCAGTTCTTC.

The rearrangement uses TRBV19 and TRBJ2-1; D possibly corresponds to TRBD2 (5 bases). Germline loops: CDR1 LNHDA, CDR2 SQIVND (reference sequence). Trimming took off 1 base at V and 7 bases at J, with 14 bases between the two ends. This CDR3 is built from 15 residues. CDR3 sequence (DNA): TGTGCCAGTAGTATAGGAGGGTGGGGAGCTAATGAGCAGTTCTTC. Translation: CASSIGGWGANEQFF.

CDR3 nucleotide sequence: TGTGCCAGCAGTCCCGATTTCCCGAGGTCTCAGCCCCAGCATTTT. Its translation: CASSPDFPRSQPQHF. The chain recombines TRBV27 with TRBJ1-5; unclear D gene. The CDR3 totals 15 residues. Germline V gene data show CDR1 as MNHEY and CDR2 as SMNVEV (reference sequence). V dropped 5 bases and J dropped 6 bases, with 17 bases sitting between them.

CDR3 loop: CASSRNPSTGGKETQYF. CDR3 in DNA: TGTGCCAGCTCACGGAATCCCTCGACAGGGGGCAAAGAGACCCAGTACTTC. The chain carries TRBV18 and TRBJ2-5, with 10 bases lining up with TRBD1. The V segment lost 4 bases and the J segment 3 bases; nucleotides outside the gene matches: 11. CDR1 and CDR2 (germline): KGHSH, LQKENI. The length of the CDR3 is 17 residues.

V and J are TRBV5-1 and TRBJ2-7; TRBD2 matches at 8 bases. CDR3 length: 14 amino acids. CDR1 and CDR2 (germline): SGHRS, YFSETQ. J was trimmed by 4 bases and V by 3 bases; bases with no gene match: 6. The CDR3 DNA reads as TGCGCCAGCAGCTCGGGACTAGAAAGATACGAGCAGTACTTC. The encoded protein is CASSSGLERYEQYF. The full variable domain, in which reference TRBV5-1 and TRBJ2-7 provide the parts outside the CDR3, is KAGVTQTPRYLIKTRGQQVTLSCSPISGHRSVSWYQQTPGQGLQFLFEYFSETQRNKGNFPGRFSGRQFSNSRSEMNVSTLELGDSALYLCASSSGLERYEQYFGPGTRLTVT.